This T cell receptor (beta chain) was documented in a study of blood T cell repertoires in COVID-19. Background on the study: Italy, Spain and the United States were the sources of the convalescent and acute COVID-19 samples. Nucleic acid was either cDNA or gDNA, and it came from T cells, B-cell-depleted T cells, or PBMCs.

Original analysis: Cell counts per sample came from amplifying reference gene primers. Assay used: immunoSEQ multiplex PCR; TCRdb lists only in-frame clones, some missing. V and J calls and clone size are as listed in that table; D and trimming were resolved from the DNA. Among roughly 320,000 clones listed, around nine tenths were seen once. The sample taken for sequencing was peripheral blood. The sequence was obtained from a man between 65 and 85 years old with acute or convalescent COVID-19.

The CDR3: CASSYSREGPSNEQFF. The CDR3 DNA reads as TGTGCCAGCAGTTACTCGCGGGAGGGCCCAAGCAATGAGCAGTTCTTC. The rearrangement uses TRBV6-2 or TRBV6-3 and TRBJ2-1; TRBD2 matches at 9 bases. J gave up 6 bases and V 0 bases, and 6 bases lay outside the gene matches. Germline assignment: CDR1 MNHEY and CDR2 SVGEGT. The CDR3 has 16 residues.